This T cell receptor beta chain is drawn from a study of cytomegalovirus exposure and HLA in healthy donors. In the study overall: HLA-typed donors contributed about 85 million unique TCRs, which were held in an early data release. Study-wide findings and caveats: The classifier was said to identify cytomegalovirus status with high specificity and sensitivity. Later on, an analysis found that several of the most significant clusters appeared to be linked to common viral pathogens, which included parvovirus B19. TCR association rates varied by HLA locus in a later analysis, with DRB1 highest and HLA-C lowest.

The PCR had 60 Vbeta and 13 Jbeta primers. Assay used: immunoSEQ multiplex PCR; TCRdb lists only in-frame clones, some missing. The sample lists 90,000 to 150,000 clones; about 73% were seen once. Trimming took 5 bases from V and 7 from J, leaving 8 bases between them. The CDR3 spans 12 residues. Germline CDR1 and CDR2: MDHEN and SYDVKM. Of note for this clone: The antigen remains undetermined.

The rearrangement joins TRBV28 to TRBJ2-2; no firm D call. This clonotype was obtained from a young woman in good health and CMV-seropositive. Source material: PBMCs. The CDR3 DNA reads TGTGCCAGCAGTACTTCCGGCGGGGAGCTGTTTTTT. The encoded protein is CASSTSGGELFF.